One and the same sample provided the 30 T cell receptor beta chains below, sequenced in a study of response to subunit inactivated influenza vaccine. TCRdb called the RT-PCR reads again in MiXCR, with one record for every CDR3 protein. Of approximately 700,000 distinct CDR3 sequences listed, less than 20% are singletons. Sequencing used PBMCs from blood, obtained approximately 13 days after vaccination. The receptors were gathered from a man aged 50 or older who received an inactivated influenza vaccine.

This clonotype came up many times. The V call is TRBV14, the J call TRBJ1-4; 8 nucleotides align to TRBD1. Germline V lookup: CDR1 SGHDN, CDR2 FVKESK. With V trimmed by 4 bases and J by 7 bases, 5 bases remained unmatched. The CDR3 length is 14 residues. CDR3 sequence: CASSPRQGSEKLFF. The DNA for the CDR3 is TGTGCCAGCAGCCCTCGACAGGGGAGTGAAAAACTGTTTTTT.

This chain connects TRBV10-3 to TRBJ2-1; tentatively, D is TRBD1 (6 bases). Trimming left V 5 bases short and J 9 bases short, with 11 bases between. Germline values: CDR1 ENHRY, CDR2 SYGVKD. CDR3 length: 12 amino acids. This CDR3 is CAISYDRSEQFF. The CDR3 nucleotides are TGTGCCATCAGTTATGACAGGTCTGAGCAGTTCTTC.

To note about this clonotype: Since a much larger clone is just one base distant, this may be a read error. The chain uses TRBV16 and TRBJ1-5; D is ambiguous. V was trimmed by 3 bases and J by 3 bases, leaving 3 bases between them. CDR1 is KGHSY, CDR2 FQNENV, per germline. The CDR3 loop spans 12 amino acids. CDR3 in DNA: TGTGCCAGCAGCCACCCCAATCAGCCCCAGCATTTT. Its protein product is CASSHPNQPQHF.

In its sample, this clonotype was seen a few times. The chain employs TRBV28 and TRBJ2-7, with 10 positions matching TRBD1. The trim removed 5 bases at V and 5 bases at J, leaving 12 bases unmatched. CDR3 length: 16 amino acids. Germline values: CDR1 MDHEN, CDR2 SYDVKM. The CDR3 loop is CASSLIARDRGNEQYF. Here the CDR3 DNA reads TGTGCCAGCAGTCTAATCGCCCGGGACAGGGGAAACGAGCAGTACTTC.

This clonotype has just a few counts. The rearrangement uses TRBV12-3 or TRBV12-4 and TRBJ2-2; 14 positions agree with TRBD2. CDR3 length: 17 amino acids. Germline trimming cut 6 bases from V and 6 bases from J; bases unmatched to any gene: 9. CDR3 nucleotide sequence: TGTGCCAGCAGAGGACTAGCGGGAGGACGGGGACCCGGGGAGCTGTTTTTT. It translates to CASRGLAGGRGPGELFF.

The gene calls are TRBV2 and TRBJ2-2; D is uncertain. The CDR3 has 14 residues. The V and J ends lost 8 bases and 6 bases respectively, with 16 bases between them. The V gene's germline CDR1 is SNHLY and CDR2 FYNNEI. CDR3 loop: CASGVLLESGELFF. The CDR3 DNA follows: TGTGCCAGCGGAGTACTCCTTGAATCCGGGGAGCTGTTTTTT.

This chain's CDR3 is CASSYIRGTEAFF. The CDR3 nucleotides are TGTGCCAGCAGTTACATTCGGGGAACTGAAGCTTTCTTT. The genes are TRBV6-5 and TRBJ1-1; D gene uncertain. The CDR3 is 13 residues long. Germline V gene lookup returns CDR1 MNHEY and CDR2 SVGAGI. V lost 2 bases and J 5 bases, leaving 9 bases between the germline ends.

The CDR3 coding sequence is TGTGCCAGCAGGACGGGACGAGCCAGTTCCGAGCAGTACTTC. Encoded protein: CASRTGRASSEQYF. The chain combines TRBV2 with TRBJ2-7; D possibly matches TRBD1 or TRBD2 (5 bases each). This CDR3 contains 14 residues. The V end lost 6 bases, the J end lost 6 bases, and 18 bases lay between the germline ends. Germline CDR1 SNHLY, CDR2 FYNNEI.

This chain uses TRBV5-1 with TRBJ2-1; TRBD1 is a possible D gene (5 bases). Germline V lookup: CDR1 SGHRS, CDR2 YFSETQ. Trimming shortened V by 2 bases and J by 8 bases, and 17 bases separated the two germline ends. CDR3 size: 15 residues. The CDR3 DNA sequence: TGCGCCAGCAGCTTATCTGCTGGACACCGAGATGAGCAGTTCTTC. This sequence encodes CASSLSAGHRDEQFF.

The chain has TRBV5-1 and TRBJ2-5; D may match TRBD1 or TRBD2 (5 bases each). This CDR3 comprises 15 residues. CDR1 is SGHRS, CDR2 YFSETQ, per germline. Trimming stripped 5 bases from V and 5 bases from J, with 19 bases between. The CDR3 sequence is CASSSSSQDFETQYF. The DNA for the CDR3 is TGCGCCAGCAGTAGCTCGTCACAGGACTTCGAGACCCAGTACTTC.

This clonotype has more than one count but fewer than ten. The chain couples TRBV27 to TRBJ1-2, with 8 bases lining up with TRBD1. The CDR3 length is 12 residues. Germline trimming cut 6 bases from V and 7 bases from J; bases unmatched to any gene: 4. CDR1 MNHEY and CDR2 SMNVEV come from the germline V gene (reference sequence). The CDR3 sequence: CASSSGGFGYTF. The CDR3 DNA sequence: TGTGCCAGCAGCTCAGGGGGCTTTGGCTACACCTTC.

The chain joins TRBV7-3 to TRBJ2-3, with D possibly being TRBD1 or TRBD2 (5 bases each). V was trimmed by 6 bases and J by 1 base, leaving 11 bases between them. The V gene's germline CDR1 is SGHTA and CDR2 FQGTGA. The CDR3 contains 14 residues. The DNA for the CDR3 is TGTGCCAGCAGTCGGGGACGCGGCACAGATACGCAGTATTTT. The encoded protein is CASSRGRGTDTQYF.

This clonotype was seen ten or more times. V and J are TRBV10-2 and TRBJ2-7, with D perhaps matching TRBD1 (6 bases). V gave up 1 base and J gave up 7 bases, with 11 bases separating them. This CDR3 has 13 amino acids. The germline gives CDR1 WSHSY, CDR2 SAAADI. The CDR3 here is CASSELGRGEQYF. CDR3 DNA: TGCGCCAGCAGTGAGTTGGGCAGGGGTGAGCAGTACTTC.

This clonotype has more than one count but fewer than ten. The chain recombines TRBV20-1 with TRBJ2-7; perhaps D is TRBD1 or TRBD2 (6 bases each). The CDR3 has 14 amino acids. V lost 4 bases to trimming and J lost 4 bases, with 17 bases between them. CDR1 and CDR2 from the germline V gene are DFQATT and SNEGSKA (reference sequence). The CDR3 protein is CSAMGDRGVYEQYF. The CDR3 DNA sequence: TGCAGTGCTATGGGAGATAGGGGGGTTTACGAGCAGTACTTC.

In its sample, this clonotype was seen a few times. V gene TRBV5-1 combines with J gene TRBJ2-5; D is uncertain. Trimming left V 0 bases short and J 3 bases short, with 9 bases between. The CDR3 is made up of 14 amino acids. The germline CDR1 and CDR2 sequences are SGHRS and YFSETQ. CDR3 nucleotide sequence: TGCGCCAGCAGCTTGGCCCCGGCTAAAGAGACCCAGTACTTC. The encoded protein is CASSLAPAKETQYF.

The chain joins TRBV29-1 to TRBJ1-2, with no clear D. Trimming shortened V by 3 bases and J by 3 bases, and 8 bases separated the two germline ends. CDR3 size: 12 residues. Germline V gene data show CDR1 as SQVTM and CDR2 as ANQGSEA. The CDR3 sequence: CSVDMRDYGYTF. As DNA, the CDR3 is TGCAGCGTTGACATGCGGGACTATGGCTACACCTTC.

CDR3 DNA sequence: TGTGCCAGCAGTTACCCCCTTACTGGGAACACTGAAGCTTTCTTT. This translates into CASSYPLTGNTEAFF. The V gene is TRBV9, the J gene TRBJ1-1; no definite D call. Germline CDR1 and CDR2: SGDLS and YYNGEE. Trimming took 5 bases from V and 1 from J, leaving 15 bases between them. The CDR3 totals 15 residues.

The chain uses TRBV10-3 and TRBJ2-7; TRBD1 aligns across 10 bases. CDR3 length equals 15 residues. Trimming cost V 5 bases and J 3 bases; bases outside gene matches: 7. Germline CDR1 is ENHRY and CDR2 is SYGVKD. The CDR3 here is CAISKGGTGDYEQYF. CDR3 coding DNA: TGTGCCATCAGTAAGGGGGGGACAGGGGACTACGAGCAGTACTTC.

The DNA for the CDR3 is TGTGCCAGCAGCCCACGCGGGGGAGGCCCAGATACGCAGTATTTT. It encodes CASSPRGGGPDTQYF. This sequence joins TRBV7-9 and TRBJ2-3; 7 bases line up with TRBD2. The CDR3 totals 15 residues. From germline, CDR1 is SEHNR and CDR2 FQNEAQ (reference sequence). V shed 5 bases, J shed 4 bases, and the junction held 9 bases outside the gene matches.

A few counts support this clonotype. The chain links TRBV5-1 to TRBJ2-2; D is possibly TRBD2 (5 bases). The CDR3 covers 17 residues. Between the trimmed V and J ends, which lost 0 bases and 1 base, there was a span of 13 bases. Germline V gene sequence: CDR1 SGHRS, CDR2 YFSETQ. CDR3 bases: TGCGCCAGCAGCTTGGCCGTCTGGGAGTTGAACACCGGGGAGCTGTTTTTT. Translated: CASSLAVWELNTGELFF.

The CDR3 sequence: CSARRSGRTDTQYF. The CDR3 nucleotides are TGCAGTGCTCGCCGGTCAGGCCGCACAGATACGCAGTATTTT. The chain has TRBV20-1 and TRBJ2-3, with D unresolved. The CDR3 totals 14 residues. Trimming left V 5 bases short and J 1 base short, with 13 bases between. CDR1 and CDR2 from the germline V gene are DFQATT and SNEGSKA (reference sequence).

This clonotype was counted only a few times. The V call is TRBV3-1, the J call TRBJ2-3; D might be TRBD1 or TRBD2, each matching 6 bases. Germline-derived CDR1 and CDR2 are LGHDT and YNNKEL (reference sequence). With 6 bases removed from V and 0 bases from J, the gap between germline ends came to 19 bases. The CDR3 is 17 amino acids. The CDR3 DNA reads TGTGCCAGCAGACCCTCCGGGGGCGGGGATAGCACAGATACGCAGTATTTT. This sequence encodes CASRPSGGGDSTDTQYF.

This chain uses TRBV7-2 with TRBJ2-2, with D perhaps assigned TRBD1 or TRBD2 (5 bases each). Between the trimmed V and J ends, which lost 0 bases and 9 bases, there was a span of 14 bases. This CDR3 is built from 15 residues. The germline gives CDR1 SGHTA, CDR2 FQGNSA. The CDR3 loop reads CASSLATRGARELFF. The DNA for the CDR3 is TGTGCCAGCAGCTTAGCGACTCGAGGGGCCCGGGAGCTGTTTTTT.

This clonotype was detected a few times. The J gene is TRBJ2-1, the V gene TRBV11-1; D remains ambiguous. V was cut by 2 bases and J by 0 bases, with 17 bases left in between. CDR3 length: 18 residues. Germline CDR1 SGHAT, CDR2 FQDESV (reference sequence). The CDR3 protein is CASSLPRFILSSYNEQFF. CDR3 DNA sequence: TGTGCCAGCAGCTTACCTAGGTTTATACTGAGCTCCTACAATGAGCAGTTCTTC.

V is TRBV29-1 and J is TRBJ2-4; D could derive from TRBD1 or TRBD2 (5 bases each). Germline V gene data show CDR1 as SQVTM and CDR2 as ANQGSEA. V was cut by 2 bases and J by 2 bases, with 19 bases left in between. The length of the CDR3 is 17 residues. The CDR3 sequence: CSVESLGVARTKNIQYF. CDR3 nucleotides: TGCAGCGTTGAAAGCCTGGGGGTGGCCCGGACCAAAAACATTCAGTACTTC.

This clonotype was counted between two and nine times. The chain uses TRBV20-1 and TRBJ2-1; the match to TRBD2 covers 10 bases. Germline loops: CDR1 DFQATT, CDR2 SNEGSKA (reference sequence). The trim removed 6 bases at V and 8 bases at J, leaving 10 bases unmatched. This CDR3 region has 14 residues. The CDR3 DNA sequence: TGCAGTGCGAGTCGGCTAGCGGGAGACGATGAGCAGTTCTTC. It specifies CSASRLAGDDEQFF.

The chain recombines TRBV12-3 or TRBV12-4 with TRBJ2-2; D gene unclear. The CDR3 totals 12 residues. Trimming removed 7 bases from V and 6 bases from J, with 9 bases in between. The CDR3 loop reads CASTGDAGELFF. Written as DNA, the CDR3 is TGTGCCAGCACCGGCGACGCCGGGGAGCTGTTTTTT.

The sample holds a few counts of this clonotype. The chain joins TRBV6-1 to TRBJ2-7, with TRBD1 as a possible D gene (6 bases). The CDR3 runs 15 residues. The germline gives CDR1 MNHNS, CDR2 SASEGT. Trimming took off 5 bases at V and 0 bases at J, with 14 bases between the two ends. The CDR3 DNA reads as TGTGCCAGCAGTAGTCGGGACACCAGCTCCTACGAGCAGTACTTC. Its translation is CASSSRDTSSYEQYF.

The table lists this clonotype with a few counts. This chain links TRBV28 with TRBJ2-3; 14 positions match TRBD2. Per the germline V gene, CDR1 is MDHEN and CDR2 is SYDVKM. The CDR3 covers 20 residues. J lost 3 bases, V lost 3 bases, and 14 bases had no gene match. CDR3 protein: CASSFTPRLAGGPGTDTQYF. For the CDR3, the DNA is TGTGCCAGCAGTTTCACCCCCAGACTAGCGGGAGGGCCGGGGACAGATACGCAGTATTTT.

Ten or more counts support this clonotype. The chain recombines TRBV12-3 or TRBV12-4 with TRBJ2-7, with a weak D call TRBD2 (6 bases). Trimming cost V 5 bases and J 3 bases, with 11 bases left between them. The CDR3 is 13 amino acids. The CDR3 DNA reads TGTGCCAGCAGTCCGGGACTTGTCTACGAGCAGTACTTC. It specifies CASSPGLVYEQYF.